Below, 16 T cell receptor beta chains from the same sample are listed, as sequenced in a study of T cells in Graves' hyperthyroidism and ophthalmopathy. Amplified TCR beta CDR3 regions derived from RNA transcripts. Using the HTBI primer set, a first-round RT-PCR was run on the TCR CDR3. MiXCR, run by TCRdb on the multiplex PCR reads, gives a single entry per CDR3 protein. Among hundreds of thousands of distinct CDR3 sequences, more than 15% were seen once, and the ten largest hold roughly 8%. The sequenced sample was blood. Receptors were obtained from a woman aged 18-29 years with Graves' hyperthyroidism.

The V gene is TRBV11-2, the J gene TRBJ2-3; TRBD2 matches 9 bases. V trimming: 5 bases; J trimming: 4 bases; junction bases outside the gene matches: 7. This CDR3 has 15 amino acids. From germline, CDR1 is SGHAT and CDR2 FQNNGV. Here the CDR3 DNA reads TGTGCCAGCAGCGCGGGGGGGGACACCTCAGATACGCAGTATTTT. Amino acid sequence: CASSAGGDTSDTQYF.

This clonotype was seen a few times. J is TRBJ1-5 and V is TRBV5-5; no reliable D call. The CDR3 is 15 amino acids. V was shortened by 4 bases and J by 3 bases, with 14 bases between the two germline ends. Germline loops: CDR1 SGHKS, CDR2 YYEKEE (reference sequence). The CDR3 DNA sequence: TGTGCCAGCAGCGCAGACACGGGGTACAATCAGCCCCAGCATTTT. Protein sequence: CASSADTGYNQPQHF.

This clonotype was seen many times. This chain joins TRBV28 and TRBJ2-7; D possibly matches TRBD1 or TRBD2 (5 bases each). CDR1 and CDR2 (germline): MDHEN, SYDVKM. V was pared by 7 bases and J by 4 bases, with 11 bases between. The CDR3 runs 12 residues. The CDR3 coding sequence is TGTGCCAGCACGTGGGACCCTTACGAGCAGTACTTC. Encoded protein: CASTWDPYEQYF.

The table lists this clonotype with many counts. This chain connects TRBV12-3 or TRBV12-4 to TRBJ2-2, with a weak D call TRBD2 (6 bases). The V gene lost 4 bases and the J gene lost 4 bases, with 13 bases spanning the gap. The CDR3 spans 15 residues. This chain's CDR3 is CASSSRAGITGELFF. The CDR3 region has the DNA TGTGCCAGCAGTTCCCGGGCGGGAATCACCGGGGAGCTGTTTTTT.

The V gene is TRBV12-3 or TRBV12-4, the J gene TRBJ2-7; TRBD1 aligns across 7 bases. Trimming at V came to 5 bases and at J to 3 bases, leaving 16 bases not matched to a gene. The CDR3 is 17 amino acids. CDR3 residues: CASSQTGTNPFYYEQYF. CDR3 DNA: TGTGCCAGCAGTCAGACAGGGACCAACCCCTTTTACTACGAGCAGTACTTC.

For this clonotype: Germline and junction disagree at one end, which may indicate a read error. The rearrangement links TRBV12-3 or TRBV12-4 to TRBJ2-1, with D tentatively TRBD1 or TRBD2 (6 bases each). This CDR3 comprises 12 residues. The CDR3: CGTTGGGNERFF. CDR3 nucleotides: TGTGGCACGACAGGAGGGGGGAATGAGCGGTTCTTC.

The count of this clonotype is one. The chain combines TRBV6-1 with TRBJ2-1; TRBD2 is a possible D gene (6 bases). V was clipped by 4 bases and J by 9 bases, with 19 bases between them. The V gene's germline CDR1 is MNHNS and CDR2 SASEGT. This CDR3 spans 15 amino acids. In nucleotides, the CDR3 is TGTGCCAGCAGTGCCGGGACTGGGGTCCTCGGTGAGCAGTTCTTC. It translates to CASSAGTGVLGEQFF.

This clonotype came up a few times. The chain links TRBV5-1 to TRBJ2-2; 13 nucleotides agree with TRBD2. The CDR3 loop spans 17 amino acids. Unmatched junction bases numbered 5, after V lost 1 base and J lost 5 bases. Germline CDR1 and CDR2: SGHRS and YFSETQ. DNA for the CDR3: TGCGCCAGCAGCTTGCGAGGACTAGCGGGAGAAACCGGGGAGCTGTTTTTT. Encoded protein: CASSLRGLAGETGELFF.

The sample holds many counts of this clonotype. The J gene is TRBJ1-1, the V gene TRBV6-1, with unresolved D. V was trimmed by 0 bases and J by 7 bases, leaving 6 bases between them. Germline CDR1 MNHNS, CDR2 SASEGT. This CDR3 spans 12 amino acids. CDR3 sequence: CASSEALGEAFF. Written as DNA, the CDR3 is TGTGCCAGCAGTGAAGCATTGGGTGAAGCTTTCTTT.

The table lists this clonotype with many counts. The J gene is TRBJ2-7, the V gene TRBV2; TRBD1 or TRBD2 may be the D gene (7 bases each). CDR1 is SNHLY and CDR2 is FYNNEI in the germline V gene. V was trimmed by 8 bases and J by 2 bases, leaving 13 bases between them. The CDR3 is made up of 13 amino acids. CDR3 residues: CASESGTAYEQYF. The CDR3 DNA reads TGTGCCAGCGAGAGCGGGACAGCCTACGAGCAGTACTTC.

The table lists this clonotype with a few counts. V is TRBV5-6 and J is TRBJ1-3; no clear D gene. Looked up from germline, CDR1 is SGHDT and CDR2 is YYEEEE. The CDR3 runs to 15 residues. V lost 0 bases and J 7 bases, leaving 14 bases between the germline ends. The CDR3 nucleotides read TGTGCCAGCAGCTTGGGCCCAGGTTCCCGGAACACCATATATTTT. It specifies CASSLGPGSRNTIYF.

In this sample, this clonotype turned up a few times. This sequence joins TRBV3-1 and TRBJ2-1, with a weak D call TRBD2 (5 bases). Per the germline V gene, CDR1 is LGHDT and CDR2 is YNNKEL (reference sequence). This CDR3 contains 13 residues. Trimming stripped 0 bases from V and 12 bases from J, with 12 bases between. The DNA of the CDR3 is TGTGCCAGCAGCCAAGAGATAAGCCGGGGGCAGTTCTTC. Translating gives CASSQEISRGQFF.

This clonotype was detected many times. The CDR3 coding sequence is TGTGCCAGCAGCGAGGACAGGGGACCGGTAAAACTGTTTTTT. Translated, it gives CASSEDRGPVKLFF. The V call is TRBV5-8, the J call TRBJ1-4, with 9 bases that match TRBD1. The V gene's germline CDR1 is SGHTS and CDR2 YDEGEE. This CDR3 is 14 amino acids long. J lost 10 bases, V lost 4 bases, and 8 bases had no gene match.

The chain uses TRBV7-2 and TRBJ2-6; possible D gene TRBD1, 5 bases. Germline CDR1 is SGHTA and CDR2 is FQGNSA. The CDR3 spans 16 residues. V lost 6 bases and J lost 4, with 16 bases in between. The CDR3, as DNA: TGTGCCAGCAGTGTCCAAGGGGTAGCAGGGGCCAACGTCCTGACTTTC. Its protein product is CASSVQGVAGANVLTF.

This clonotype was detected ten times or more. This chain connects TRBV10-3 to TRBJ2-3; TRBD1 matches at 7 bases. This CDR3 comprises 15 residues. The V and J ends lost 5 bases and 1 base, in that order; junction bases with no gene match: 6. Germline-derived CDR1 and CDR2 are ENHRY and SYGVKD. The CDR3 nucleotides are TGTGCCATCAGTTCCCACACAGGGGGCACAGATACGCAGTATTTT. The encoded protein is CAISSHTGGTDTQYF.

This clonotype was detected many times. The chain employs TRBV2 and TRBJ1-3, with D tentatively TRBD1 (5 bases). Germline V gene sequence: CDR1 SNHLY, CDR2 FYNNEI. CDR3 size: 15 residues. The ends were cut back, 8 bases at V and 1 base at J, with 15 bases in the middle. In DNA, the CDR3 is TGTGCCAGCGCTAAGGCAGGGCGTTCTGGAAACACCATATATTTT. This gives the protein CASAKAGRSGNTIYF.